This TCR beta chain was captured by sequencing in a study of T-cell reconstitution after alpha-beta-depleted transplantation in children. This clonotype came up a few times. Unique molecular identifiers were built into the TCRbeta library. TCRdb itself ran the PCR reads through MiXCR, one entry per CDR3 protein. The sample carries some 350,000 distinct CDR3 sequences, around 10% recorded once. This CDR3 spans 13 amino acids. The V gene's germline CDR1 is DFQATT and CDR2 SNEGSKA (reference sequence). Trimming shortened V by 0 bases and J by 6 bases, and 11 bases separated the two germline ends. The rearrangement links TRBV20-1 to TRBJ1-1, with D possibly matching TRBD1 (5 bases). The source is a human donor who donated a stem cell graft to a child with acute lymphoblastic leukemia. Here the sequenced sample was PBMCs from the stem cell graft donor, taken from the stem cell graft. The CDR3: CSARETAQPEAFF. DNA for the CDR3: TGCAGTGCTAGAGAGACAGCCCAACCTGAAGCTTTCTTT.